Given below is one T cell receptor beta chain in context. The clone's antigen remains unknown. No base quality information exists; no much larger clone differs at one position. The meaning of the sample's time point label: 20 to 30 weeks on oral tofacitinib. Taken with the paper, the label for treatment or condition translates to: oral pan-JAK inhibitor, 5-10 mg twice daily. Lesional scalp punch biopsies and peripheral blood were collected from alopecia areata patients. Human scalp biopsies were fixed immediately in PAXgene tissue containers. Libraries were constructed by the immunoSEQ multiplex PCR assay. To provide template for TCR sequencing, every sample had RNA extracted and reverse transcribed into cDNA. SuperScript III was used for first-strand cDNA synthesis, primed with a 2:1 mix of oligo-dT and random hexamers. Amplification bias was assessed with a synthetic immune receptor repertoire, and residual bias was removed computationally. For the original study's pipeline: Raw reads were preprocessed for error removal, and CDR3 was defined according to IMGT conventions as running from the conserved cysteine to phenylalanine. Clonality was computed by normalizing Shannon entropy by log2 of the number of productive unique TCRs and subtracting the result from 1. CD4 or CD8 identity of scalp clones was inferred by cross-referencing scalp TCRbeta sequences with sorted blood CD4 and CD8 repertoires. TCRdb took over this immuneACCESS table, retaining in-frame rearrangements with V and J assigned. Such tables are incomplete; in checked studies, under half of the missing clones stem from an unresolved V gene, and the remainder is unexplained. From that table come the V and J calls and clone size; the DNA was used to work out D and trimming. The sample has some 4,000 clones on record, around 70% of them singletons. 6.2% of the sample is in the top ten clones.

This record belongs to a study of CD8+ T cells in alopecia areata (dated by TCRdb to 2017 to 2018). Notes on the research overall: The treated patients took part in an open-label pilot trial in which moderate-to-severe alopecia areata was treated with oral tofacitinib at 5 to 10 mg twice daily. Patients stayed on tofacitinib for 6 to 18 months and then had 6 months of follow-up off drug so that delayed response and recurrence could be assessed. Disease severity in treated patients was measured with the SALT score, which quantifies the percentage of affected scalp surface area. In both human patients and the C3H/HeJ mouse model, the study applied high-throughput TCRbeta sequencing to look at T cell clonal expansion in alopecia areata. In humans, TCRbeta sequencing was performed on scalp tissue and on sorted CD4+ and CD8+ peripheral blood T cells from healthy controls and from patients with patchy or totalis/universalis alopecia areata. Biopsies were taken from tofacitinib-treated patients at baseline and at 4 and 24 weeks of treatment, and a later scalp biopsy was taken in several of the tofacitinib-treated patients. Scalp clonality was compared among normal scalp (n=4), patchy alopecia areata scalp (n=8), and alopecia totalis/universalis scalp (n=8). RNA came from the PAXgene miRNA kit for fixed scalp, the miRNeasy kit for PBMCs, and the RNeasy kit for mouse skin. TCRbeta CDR3 regions were amplified by immunoSEQ multiplex PCR using 35 Vbeta forward and 13 Jbeta reverse primers. The investigation overall reported the following: Compared with mice, TCR sequences shared between patients were less clear, possibly partly because of HLA diversity across the patient population. Scalp clonality and the number of expanded CD8+ clones among the top 100 scalp clones were significantly decreased by tofacitinib. Many expanded lesional clones persisted in scalp and blood during tofacitinib treatment, which may partly explain relapse after stopping treatment. Resident alphabeta T cells in normal human skin are also sequenced, complicating scalp TCR repertoire analysis, unlike mouse skin dominated by gammadelta T cells. Compared with normal scalp, lesional scalp had higher clonality and more expanded CD8+ clones, particularly in alopecia totalis/universalis, a pattern that suggests antigenic drive. The treated cohort was small, with a single nonresponder, so links between baseline CD8+ expansion and response need larger studies.

The CDR3 numbers 15 residues from cysteine through phenylalanine. The retained sequence is limited to the CDR3, 45 bases, with the frame set at the first base. V is pared back by 4 bases and J by 0 bases, with 10 bases lying between the germline termini. CDR1 and CDR2 (LGHNT, FRNRAP) derive from the germline V gene. The sequence joins TRBV12-5 to TRBJ1-5; no confident D gene assignment can be made. This receptor was taken from a human donor with alopecia areata. The specimen comprised skin, sampled at week 24, from a patient treated with tofacitinib. CDR3 region: CASGYHGDSNQPQHF. The DNA sequence is TGTGCTAGTGGTTACCACGGGGATAGCAATCAGCCCCAGCATTTT. Extended through the reference TRBV12-5 and TRBJ1-5 proteins, this CDR3 yields the full variable domain: DARVTQTPRHKVTEMGQEVTMRCQPILGHNTVFWYRQTMMQGLELLAYFRNRAPLDDSGMPKDRFSAEMPDATLATLKIQPSEPRDSAVYFCASGYHGDSNQPQHFGDGTRLSIL.